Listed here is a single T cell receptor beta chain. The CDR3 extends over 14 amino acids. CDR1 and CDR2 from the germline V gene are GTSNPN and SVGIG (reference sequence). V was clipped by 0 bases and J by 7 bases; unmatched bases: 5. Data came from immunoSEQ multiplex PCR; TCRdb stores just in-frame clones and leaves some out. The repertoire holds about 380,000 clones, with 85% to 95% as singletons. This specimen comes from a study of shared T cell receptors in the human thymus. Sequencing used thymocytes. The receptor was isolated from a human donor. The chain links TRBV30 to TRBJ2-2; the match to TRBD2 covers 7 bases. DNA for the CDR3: TGTGCCTGGAGTGTTAGTCTAGCGGTCGGGGAGCTGTTTTTT. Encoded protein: CAWSVSLAVGELFF.